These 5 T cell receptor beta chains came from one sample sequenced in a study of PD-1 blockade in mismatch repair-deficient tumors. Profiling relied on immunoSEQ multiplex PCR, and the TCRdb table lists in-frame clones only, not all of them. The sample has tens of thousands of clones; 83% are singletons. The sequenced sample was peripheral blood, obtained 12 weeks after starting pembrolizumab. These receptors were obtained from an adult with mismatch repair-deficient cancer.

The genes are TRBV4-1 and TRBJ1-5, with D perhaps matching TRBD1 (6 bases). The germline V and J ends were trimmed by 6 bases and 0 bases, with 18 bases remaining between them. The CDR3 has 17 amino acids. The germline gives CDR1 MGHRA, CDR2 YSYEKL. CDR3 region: CASRPDSRRSSNQPQHF. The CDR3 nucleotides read TGCGCCAGCAGGCCGGACAGTCGTAGGAGTAGCAATCAGCCCCAGCATTTT.

The CDR3 reads CSVEGQWYQETQYF. CDR3 nucleotides: TGCAGCGTTGAAGGACAGTGGTACCAAGAGACCCAGTACTTC. The chain uses TRBV29-1 and TRBJ2-5; weak D call: TRBD1 (5 bases). The CDR3 consists of 14 residues. Trimming stripped 1 base from V and 0 bases from J, with 9 bases between. Germline loops: CDR1 SQVTM, CDR2 ANQGSEA.

CDR3 loop: CASSSQGGEQYF. Here the CDR3 DNA reads TGTGCCAGCAGTTCACAGGGGGGCGAGCAGTACTTC. V gene TRBV6-6 combines with J gene TRBJ2-7; 8 nucleotides align to TRBD1. V lost 4 bases, J lost 6 bases, and 2 bases stayed unmatched. The CDR3 has 12 amino acids. The germline CDR1 and CDR2 sequences are MNHNY and SVGAGI (reference sequence).

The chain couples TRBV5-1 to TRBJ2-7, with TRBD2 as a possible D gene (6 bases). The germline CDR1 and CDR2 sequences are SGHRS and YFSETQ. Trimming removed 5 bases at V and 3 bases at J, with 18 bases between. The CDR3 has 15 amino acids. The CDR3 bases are TGCGCCAGCAGTCCGGCACGGCAGGGAGGCTACGAGCAGTACTTC. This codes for CASSPARQGGYEQYF.

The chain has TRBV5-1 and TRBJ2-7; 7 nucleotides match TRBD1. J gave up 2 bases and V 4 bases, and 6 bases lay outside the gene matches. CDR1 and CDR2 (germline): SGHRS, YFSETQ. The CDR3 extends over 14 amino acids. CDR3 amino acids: CASSRIQGTYEQYF. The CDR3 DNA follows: TGCGCCAGCAGCCGAATACAGGGGACCTACGAGCAGTACTTC.